The clone carrying this T cell receptor (beta chain) was seen once. This specimen comes from a study of blood T cell repertoires in COVID-19. Study details: Whether acute or convalescent, the COVID-19 samples came from the United States, Italy and Spain. From T cells, B-cell-depleted T cells, or PBMCs came the material, which was cDNA or gDNA.

Participants were aged about 18 to 100 years, lived in over 20 US areas, and enrolled virtually. Germline V gene data show CDR1 as SGHVS and CDR2 as FQNEAQ. V lost 1 base and J lost 4; bases outside the gene matches: 2. The CDR3 spans 15 residues. The assay was immunoSEQ multiplex PCR, and TCRdb's table has in-frame clones only and misses some. Counted here are 120,000 to 150,000 clones, 88% occurring once; the ten biggest clones make up more than 1%. The rearrangement links TRBV7-8 to TRBJ2-1; 9 bases map to TRBD2. Sequences were obtained from PBMCs or T cells enriched from blood (not recorded which). The receptor was derived from a woman aged 30 to 39 with acute COVID-19. The CDR3 DNA sequence: TGTGCCAGCAGCTTAGGACTAGCGGATTACAATGAGCAGTTCTTC. As protein: CASSLGLADYNEQFF.